A single T cell receptor beta chain is shown here with its context. This sample is drawn from a study of OX40 agonist ivuxolimab in advanced cancers. Across the whole study: Patients were dosed with the agonistic anti-OX40 (CD134) antibody ivuxolimab. Averaging 60 years in age, with a range of about 23 to 79, the cohort was 80% to 90% male.

Profiling relied on immunoSEQ multiplex PCR, and the TCRdb table lists in-frame clones only, not all of them. The table records roughly 100,000 clones, approximately 92% of them present only once. V gave up 3 bases and J gave up 5 bases, with 19 bases separating them. The germline CDR1 and CDR2 sequences are MNHEY and SMNVEV (reference sequence). CDR3 length: 16 residues. The sequence was obtained from an adult with an advanced solid tumor such as melanoma, head and neck, liver or kidney cancer. The V call is TRBV27, the J call TRBJ1-1, with D maybe TRBD1 (6 bases). Source: CD4+ or CD8+ T cells sorted from blood, taken in a trial of the OX40 agonist ivuxolimab. The CDR3 protein is CASSLNYRDQGTEAFF. In nucleotides, the CDR3 is TGTGCCAGCAGTTTGAACTACAGGGATCAGGGGACTGAAGCTTTCTTT.